The entry that follows covers one T cell receptor beta chain sequence. The sample originates from a study of blood T cell repertoires in COVID-19. The V gene lost 3 bases and the J gene lost 3 bases, with 15 bases spanning the gap. The germline V gene encodes CDR1 DFQATT and CDR2 SNEGSKA (reference sequence). This CDR3 comprises 14 residues. Sequenced by immunoSEQ multiplex PCR; TCRdb stores in-frame clones only, minus some. The sample lists hundreds of thousands of clones; about 86% were seen once. The genes are TRBV20-1 and TRBJ2-7; D is possibly TRBD2 (5 bases). This receptor was identified in a man aged 80 or over with acute or convalescent COVID-19. Sequenced: peripheral blood. The CDR3: CSASRLREGYEQYF. The CDR3 bases are TGCAGTGCTAGTAGGCTGAGAGAGGGCTACGAGCAGTACTTC.